The clone carrying this TCR beta chain was seen a handful of times. Antigen specificity is unknown. The primer mix had 60 Vbeta and 13 Jbeta primers. Sequencing used immunoSEQ multiplex PCR; TCRdb keeps in-frame clones, though not all of them. The sample consists of 130,000 to 150,000 clones, 80% of them appearing once. The data originate from a study of cytomegalovirus exposure and HLA in healthy donors. Findings and limits, study-wide: Within an earlier analysis, most TCR beta V segments proved productive either about 87% or about 30% of the time. The study carried out a later analysis of TCR beta sequences. It associated some 15,000 of them with specific HLA alleles at a false discovery rate of 0.05.

The CDR3 totals 15 residues. V lost 4 bases, J lost 8 bases, and 10 bases stayed unmatched. The V gene's germline CDR1 is MNHNS and CDR2 SASEGT. Specimen: PBMCs. This chain uses TRBV6-1 with TRBJ2-1; 8 bases are shared with TRBD1. This TCR was recovered from a woman in her twenties or thirties in good health and CMV-seronegative. CDR3 protein: CASSGLTGVEDEQFF. In DNA form, the CDR3 reads TGTGCCAGCAGTGGCCTGACAGGGGTAGAGGATGAGCAGTTCTTC.